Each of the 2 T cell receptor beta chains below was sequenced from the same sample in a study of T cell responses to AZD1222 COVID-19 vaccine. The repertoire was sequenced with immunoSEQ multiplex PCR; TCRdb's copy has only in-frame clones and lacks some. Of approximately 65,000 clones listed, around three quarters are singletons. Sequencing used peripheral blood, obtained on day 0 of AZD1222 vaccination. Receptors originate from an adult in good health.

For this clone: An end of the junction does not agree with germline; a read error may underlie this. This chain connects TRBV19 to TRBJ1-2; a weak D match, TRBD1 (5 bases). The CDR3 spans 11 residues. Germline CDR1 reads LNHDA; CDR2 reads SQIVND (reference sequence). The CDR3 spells CASSVDSGYTF. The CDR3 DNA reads TGTGCCAGTAGTGTAGACAGCGGCTACACCTTC.

The CDR3 sequence is CASRLVLGEQFF. In nucleotides, the CDR3 is TGTGCCAGCAGGCTCGTCCTAGGGGAGCAGTTCTTC. The chain joins TRBV6-5 to TRBJ2-1; D remains unclear. The CDR3 is made up of 12 amino acids. V was clipped by 6 bases and J by 10 bases, with 13 bases between them. The germline CDR1 and CDR2 sequences are MNHEY and SVGAGI.